These 21 T cell receptor beta chains were all obtained from the same sample, sequenced in a study of blood T cell repertoires in COVID-19. The repertoire was sequenced with immunoSEQ multiplex PCR; TCRdb's copy has only in-frame clones and lacks some. The sample has around 140,000 clones, approximately 80% seen once. Sequenced sample: peripheral blood. The source is a man in his sixties with active or convalescent COVID-19.

V is TRBV25-1 and J is TRBJ2-5; 9 nucleotides line up with TRBD1. The CDR3 is 15 residues long. Germline-derived CDR1 and CDR2 are MGHDK and SYGVNS. After removal of 4 bases from V and 5 bases from J, the junction contained 8 bases not matched to a gene. CDR3 region: CASSARTGVGETQYF. The CDR3 bases are TGTGCCAGCAGTGCGAGGACAGGGGTAGGGGAGACCCAGTACTTC.

The V call is TRBV6-2 or TRBV6-3, the J call TRBJ2-3; 13 bases are shared with TRBD2. CDR1 and CDR2 (germline): MNHEY, SVGEGT. The CDR3 sequence is 16 residues long. After removal of 4 bases from V and 6 bases from J, the junction contained 7 bases not matched to a gene. CDR3 nucleotides: TGTGCCAGCAGTTCTATACCGGGACTAGCGGGGGATACGCAGTATTTT. Translation gives CASSSIPGLAGDTQYF.

The V and J genes are TRBV24-1 and TRBJ2-1, with 8 nucleotides matching TRBD1. The CDR3 loop spans 16 amino acids. CDR1 is KGHDR and CDR2 is SFDVKD in the germline V gene. J was trimmed by 8 bases and V by 6 bases; bases with no gene match: 14. CDR3 loop: CATSRGIAGGGYEQFF. CDR3 DNA sequence: TGTGCCACCAGTCGCGGTATTGCAGGGGGCGGGTATGAGCAGTTCTTC.

This clone was detected once. J is TRBJ2-2 and V is TRBV5-4; no reliable D call. The V gene lost 4 bases and the J gene lost 0 bases, with 7 bases spanning the gap. There are 14 residues in the CDR3. The germline gives CDR1 SGHNT, CDR2 YYREEE (reference sequence). CDR3 amino acids: CASSPPANTGELFF. The DNA of the CDR3 is TGTGCCAGCAGCCCCCCCGCGAACACCGGGGAGCTGTTTTTT.

This clone has a count of ten or more. This sequence joins TRBV7-2 and TRBJ1-3; no firm D call. V was shortened by 5 bases and J by 4 bases, with 15 bases between the two germline ends. The CDR3 runs to 15 residues. Germline CDR1 and CDR2: SGHTA and FQGNSA. DNA of the CDR3: TGTGCCAGCAGCCTAGGGAGCAGTAGGGGAAACACCATATATTTT. As protein: CASSLGSSRGNTIYF.

The chain has TRBV15 and TRBJ1-4, with 8 bases aligning to TRBD1. The ends lost 4 bases at V and 8 bases at J; junction bases unmatched: 9. The length of the CDR3 is 15 residues. Germline CDR1 LNHNV, CDR2 YYDKDF (reference sequence). The CDR3 loop is CATSIGTGKGEKLFF. CDR3 sequence (DNA): TGTGCCACCAGCATCGGGACAGGAAAGGGGGAAAAACTGTTTTTT. The full variable domain, completed using reference TRBV15 and TRBJ1-4, is DAMVIQNPRYQVTQFGKPVTLSCSQTLNHNVMYWYQQKSSQAPKLLFHYYDKDFNNEADTPDNFQSRRPNTSFCFLDIRSPGLGDTAMYLCATSIGTGKGEKLFFGSGTQLSVL.

V usage is TRBV27 and J usage is TRBJ2-1, with D possibly being TRBD1 (6 bases). This CDR3 has 16 amino acids. Germline V lookup: CDR1 MNHEY, CDR2 SMNVEV (reference sequence). Trimming left V 7 bases short and J 8 bases short, with 24 bases between. The CDR3 DNA is TGTGCCAGCAATACCTATTCCGCTACAGGGTGGGATGAGCAGTTCTTC. The encoded protein is CASNTYSATGWDEQFF.

The chain employs TRBV6-2 or TRBV6-3 and TRBJ1-1; weak D call: TRBD1 (6 bases). V lost 6 bases to trimming and J lost 0 bases, with 11 bases between them. The germline V gene has CDR1 MNHEY and CDR2 SVGEGT. The CDR3 spans 14 residues. CDR3: CASSLTGLNTEAFF. The CDR3 region has the DNA TGTGCCAGCAGCCTAACAGGGCTGAACACTGAAGCTTTCTTT.

V is TRBV2 and J is TRBJ1-1, with 7 bases that match TRBD1. V lost 6 bases to trimming and J lost 5 bases; unmatched junction nucleotides: 6. CDR1 is SNHLY, CDR2 FYNNEI, per germline. The CDR3 extends over 13 amino acids. The CDR3 loop reads CASSQGDWTEAFF. For the CDR3, the DNA is TGTGCCAGCAGCCAGGGGGATTGGACTGAAGCTTTCTTT.

A single count supports this clone. V gene TRBV4-3 combines with J gene TRBJ2-5; possible D gene TRBD1, 5 bases. The CDR3 is 15 residues long. Germline V gene data show CDR1 as LGHNA and CDR2 as YSLEER. Trimming shortened V by 1 base and J by 0 bases, and 9 bases separated the two germline ends. This CDR3 is CASSQGGGYQETQYF. CDR3 nucleotides: TGCGCCAGCAGCCAAGGGGGCGGCTACCAAGAGACCCAGTACTTC.

The rearrangement joins TRBV19 to TRBJ2-3; D uncertain. V lost 3 bases to trimming and J lost 9 bases, with 13 bases between them. The CDR3 sequence is 13 residues long. Per germline, CDR1 LNHDA and CDR2 SQIVND (reference sequence). The CDR3 nucleotides are TGTGCCAGTAGTATGTTTTCGATGGAGACGCAGTATTTT. Its protein is CASSMFSMETQYF.

V and J are TRBV6-1 and TRBJ2-7, with TRBD1 matching 8 bases. The V segment lost 3 bases and the J segment 2 bases; nucleotides outside the gene matches: 9. CDR3 length: 16 residues. Germline V gene data show CDR1 as MNHNS and CDR2 as SASEGT. The CDR3 nucleotides are TGTGCCAGCAGTGACCCCCTGGCAGGGGGCCCCTACGAGCAGTACTTC. It encodes CASSDPLAGGPYEQYF.

A few counts support this clone. The V call is TRBV18, the J call TRBJ2-7; D is unresolved. Trimming removed 1 base at V and 3 bases at J, with 7 bases between. The CDR3 totals 13 residues. Germline V gene data show CDR1 as KGHSH and CDR2 as LQKENI. The chain's CDR3 is CASSPLPNYEQYV. The CDR3 DNA is TGTGCCAGCTCACCACTCCCCAACTACGAGCAGTACGTC.

The V call is TRBV5-5, the J call TRBJ2-3, with D possibly being TRBD1 (6 bases). Germline CDR1 is SGHKS and CDR2 is YYEKEE (reference sequence). The V end lost 5 bases, the J end lost 0 bases, and 19 bases lay between the germline ends. The CDR3 has 17 residues. This CDR3 is CASRSGVSHSSTDTQYF. The CDR3 region has the DNA TGTGCCAGCAGATCAGGGGTCAGTCACTCTAGCACAGATACGCAGTATTTT.

V usage is TRBV27 and J usage is TRBJ2-1, with 8 nucleotides matching TRBD2. Trimming removed 6 bases from V and 0 bases from J; junction bases left unmatched: 4. CDR3 length: 15 residues. Germline CDR1 reads MNHEY; CDR2 reads SMNVEV (reference sequence). The CDR3 sequence: CASSQGTSSYNEQFF. CDR3 nucleotides: TGTGCCAGCAGCCAGGGGACTAGCTCCTACAATGAGCAGTTCTTC.

The chain joins TRBV7-2 to TRBJ2-5, with 11 bases lining up with TRBD2. The ends lost 5 bases at V and 4 bases at J; junction bases unmatched: 12. Germline-derived CDR1 and CDR2 are SGHTA and FQGNSA. This CDR3 is built from 17 residues. The DNA of the CDR3 is TGTGCCAGCAGCACTAGCGGGAGTCTCTTAAGGTTAGAGACCCAGTACTTC. Translated, it gives CASSTSGSLLRLETQYF. Full variable domain (outside the CDR3, taken from reference TRBV7-2 and TRBJ2-5): GAGVSQSPSNKVTEKGKDVELRCDPISGHTALYWYRQSLGQGLEFLIYFQGNSAPDKSGLPSDRFSAERTGGSVSTLTIQRTQQEDSAVYLCASSTSGSLLRLETQYFGPGTRLLVL.

The J gene is TRBJ1-1, the V gene TRBV12-5; TRBD1 aligns across 9 bases. The length of the CDR3 is 15 residues. The trim removed 1 base at V and 11 bases at J, leaving 11 bases unmatched. Germline V CDR1 and CDR2: LGHNT, FRNRAP. The CDR3 bases are TGTGCTAGTGGTTTGGGAGAAGGGACAGGGCCCAGGGCTTTCTTT. Translation gives CASGLGEGTGPRAFF. The full variable domain, in which reference TRBV12-5 and TRBJ1-1 provide the parts outside the CDR3, is DARVTQTPRHKVTEMGQEVTMRCQPILGHNTVFWYRQTMMQGLELLAYFRNRAPLDDSGMPKDRFSAEMPDATLATLKIQPSEPRDSAVYFCASGLGEGTGPRAFFGQGTRLTVV.

The chain combines TRBV25-1 with TRBJ2-2; no firm D call. There are 14 residues in the CDR3. CDR1 and CDR2 from the germline V gene are MGHDK and SYGVNS. V lost 2 bases and J lost 1, with 5 bases in between. The CDR3, as DNA: TGTGCCAGCAGTGAACACAGGAACACCGGGGAGCTGTTTTTT. This sequence encodes CASSEHRNTGELFF.

CDR3 sequence: CASSTDRAYF. The CDR3 DNA is TGTGCCAGCAGTACGGACAGGGCCTACTTC. This chain links TRBV2 with TRBJ2-5, with 8 nucleotides matching TRBD1. This CDR3 has 10 residues. Trimming cost V 5 bases and J 14 bases; bases outside gene matches: 4. Germline CDR1 and CDR2: SNHLY and FYNNEI.

There are a few counts of this clone. This sequence joins TRBV6-5 and TRBJ1-2; D gene ambiguous. V lost 2 bases and J 4 bases, leaving 14 bases between the germline ends. Germline CDR1 and CDR2: MNHEY and SVGAGI. The CDR3 is 15 amino acids. CDR3 in amino acids: CASSYGLVGGYGYTF. For the CDR3, the DNA is TGTGCCAGCAGTTACGGGTTAGTCGGAGGCTATGGCTACACCTTC.

The gene calls are TRBV19 and TRBJ1-5, with TRBD1 identical over 8 bases. The germline V gene has CDR1 LNHDA and CDR2 SQIVND (reference sequence). The V and J ends lost 3 bases and 4 bases, in that order; junction bases with no gene match: 11. There are 17 residues in the CDR3. The CDR3 region is CASSIGGQVPRNQPQHF. The CDR3, as DNA: TGTGCCAGTAGTATTGGGGGACAGGTCCCGCGGAATCAGCCCCAGCATTTT. Full variable domain (remainder filled in from reference TRBV19 and TRBJ1-5): DGGITQSPKYLFRKEGQNVTLSCEQNLNHDAMYWYRQDPGQGLRLIYYSQIVNDFQKGDIAEGYSVSREKKESFPLTVTSAQKNPTAFYLCASSIGGQVPRNQPQHFGDGTRLSIL.